A selection of T cell receptor beta chains follows, all from one sample in a study of Ad26.COV2.S vaccination and SARS-CoV-2 variants. The protocol was immunoSEQ multiplex PCR, while the TCRdb copy is restricted to in-frame clones and leaves out a portion. This sample yields a few hundred thousand clones, of which around 89% are seen a single time; less than 4.5% belongs to the top ten. The sequenced sample was peripheral blood, obtained in a trial of Ad26.COV2.S vaccine versus placebo. These receptors all stem from a person between 18 and 65 years old who received the Ad26.COV2.S COVID-19 vaccine or a placebo. The CDR3 runs from the conserved cysteine through the conserved F or W. D genes are given only for firm matches. Size values are once, few and many counts, or a class for expanded clones, and some rows have none.

v_gene,j_gene,d_gene,abundance,CDR3aa,CDR3nt
TRBV6-5,TRBJ2-3,TRBD2,.,CASTRGLPSTDTQYF,TGTGCCAGCACACGGGGACTACCAAGCACAGATACGCAGTATTTT
TRBV29-1,TRBJ2-4,.,.,CSVEGGQGRAKNIQYF,TGCAGCGTTGAAGGGGGCCAGGGCAGGGCCAAAAACATTCAGTACTTC
TRBV28,TRBJ1-1,.,.,CASSFSPGLRSEAFF,TGTGCCAGCAGTTTTTCTCCGGGGCTTAGGTCTGAAGCTTTCTTT
TRBV11-3,TRBJ2-2,.,.,CASRGGNTGELFF,TGTGCCAGCAGGGGAGGGAACACCGGGGAGCTGTTTTTT
TRBV19,TRBJ1-5,.,.,CASSILNQPQHF,TGTGCCAGTAGTATTCTCAATCAGCCCCAGCATTTT
TRBV4-2,TRBJ1-4,.,.,CASSQDRATNEKLFF,TGTGCCAGCAGCCAAGACAGGGCTACTAATGAAAAACTGTTTTTT
TRBV15,TRBJ2-3,.,.,CATSRDLVSTDTQYF,TGTGCCACCAGCAGGGACCTAGTATCCACAGATACGCAGTATTTT
TRBV7-3,TRBJ2-5,TRBD1,.,CASSLMGQGQETQYF,TGTGCCAGCAGCTTAATGGGACAGGGTCAAGAGACCCAGTACTTC
TRBV5-1,TRBJ2-1,.,.,CASSPREANEQFF,TGCGCCAGCAGCCCCCGGGAAGCCAATGAGCAGTTCTTC
TRBV12-3/TRBV12-4,TRBJ2-6,.,.,CASAQGGANVLTF,TGTGCCAGCGCCCAGGGGGGGGCCAACGTCCTGACTTTC
TRBV30,TRBJ1-3,.,once,CAWSVGHSSGNTIYF,TGTGCCTGGAGTGTAGGCCATAGCTCTGGAAACACCATATATTTT
TRBV6-2/TRBV6-3,TRBJ2-2,TRBD2,.,CASSYRGLAGGHTGELFF,TGTGCCAGCAGTTACAGGGGACTAGCGGGGGGTCACACCGGGGAGCTGTTTTTT
TRBV6-5,TRBJ2-1,.,once,CASTWTDRSYNEQFF,TGTGCCAGCACTTGGACGGACCGCTCCTACAATGAGCAGTTCTTC
TRBV5-6,TRBJ2-5,.,.,CASSASGTIETQYF,TGTGCCAGCAGCGCGTCCGGGACCATAGAGACCCAGTACTTC
TRBV5-4,TRBJ1-6,.,.,CASSWSLDNSPLHF,TGTGCCAGCAGCTGGAGTCTTGATAATTCACCCCTCCACTTT
TRBV7-9,TRBJ1-4,.,.,CASSPGRSTNEKLFF,TGTGCCAGCAGCCCCGGCAGATCAACTAATGAAAAACTGTTTTTT
TRBV9,TRBJ2-7,.,.,CASSPGPVYEQYF,TGTGCCAGCAGCCCGGGACCAGTGTACGAGCAGTACTTC
TRBV30,TRBJ1-1,.,.,CAWTPGDRTYLNTEAFF,TGTGCCTGGACCCCGGGAGACAGAACGTACCTGAACACTGAAGCTTTCTTT
TRBV2,TRBJ2-3,TRBD1,.,CASPPGQGSTDTQYF,TGTGCCAGTCCTCCGGGACAGGGTTCGACAGATACGCAGTATTTT
TRBV6-5,TRBJ1-1,.,.,CASISMNTEAFF,TGTGCCAGCATTAGTATGAACACTGAAGCTTTCTTT